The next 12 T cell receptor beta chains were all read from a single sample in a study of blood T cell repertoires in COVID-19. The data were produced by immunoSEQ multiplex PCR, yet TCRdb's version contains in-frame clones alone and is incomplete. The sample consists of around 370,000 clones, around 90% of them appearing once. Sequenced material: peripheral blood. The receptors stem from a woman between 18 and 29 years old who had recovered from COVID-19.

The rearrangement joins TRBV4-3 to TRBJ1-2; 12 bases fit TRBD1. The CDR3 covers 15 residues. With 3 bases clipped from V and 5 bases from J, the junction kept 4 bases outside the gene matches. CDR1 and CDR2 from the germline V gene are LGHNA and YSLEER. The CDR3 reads CASSHRDRGHYGYTF. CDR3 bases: TGCGCCAGCAGCCACCGGGACAGGGGGCATTATGGCTACACCTTC.

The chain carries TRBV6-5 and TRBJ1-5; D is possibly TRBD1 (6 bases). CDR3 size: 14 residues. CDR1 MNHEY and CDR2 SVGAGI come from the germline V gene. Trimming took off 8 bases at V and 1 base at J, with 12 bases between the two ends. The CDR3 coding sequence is TGTGCCAGCGGGGGCGGCGGGAGCAATCAGCCCCAGCATTTT. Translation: CASGGGGSNQPQHF.

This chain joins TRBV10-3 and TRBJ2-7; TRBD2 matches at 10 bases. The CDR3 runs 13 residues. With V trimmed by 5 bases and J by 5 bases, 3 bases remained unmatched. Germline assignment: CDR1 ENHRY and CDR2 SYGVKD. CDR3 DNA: TGTGCCATCAGTCCGAGCGGGAGGGACGAGCAGTACGTC. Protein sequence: CAISPSGRDEQYV.

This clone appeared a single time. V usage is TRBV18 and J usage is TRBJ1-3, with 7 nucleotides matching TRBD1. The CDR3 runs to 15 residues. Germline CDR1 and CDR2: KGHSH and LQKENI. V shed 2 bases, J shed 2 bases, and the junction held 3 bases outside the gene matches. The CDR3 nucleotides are TGTGCCAGCTCACCATGGGACAGCGCTGGAAACACCATATATTTT. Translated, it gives CASSPWDSAGNTIYF.

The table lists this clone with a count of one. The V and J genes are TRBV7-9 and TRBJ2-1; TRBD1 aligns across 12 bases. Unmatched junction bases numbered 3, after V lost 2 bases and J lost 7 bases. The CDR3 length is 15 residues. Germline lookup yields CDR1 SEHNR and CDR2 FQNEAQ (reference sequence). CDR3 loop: CASSLPGQGANEQFF. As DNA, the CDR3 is TGTGCCAGCAGCTTACCGGGACAGGGGGCGAATGAGCAGTTCTTC.

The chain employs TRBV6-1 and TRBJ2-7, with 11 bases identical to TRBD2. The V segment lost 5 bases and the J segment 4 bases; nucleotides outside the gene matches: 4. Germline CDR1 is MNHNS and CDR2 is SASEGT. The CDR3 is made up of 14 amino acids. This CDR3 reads CASSRGLAEYEQYV. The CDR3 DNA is TGTGCCAGCAGTAGGGGACTAGCGGAATACGAGCAGTACGTC.

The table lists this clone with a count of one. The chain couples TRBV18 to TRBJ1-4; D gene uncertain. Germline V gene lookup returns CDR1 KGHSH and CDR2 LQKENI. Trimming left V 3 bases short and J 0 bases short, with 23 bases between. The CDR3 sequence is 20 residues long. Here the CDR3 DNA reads TGTGCCAGCTCACCCACTCGGGCGGGCGCCAAACTCTCAACTAATGAAAAACTGTTTTTT. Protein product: CASSPTRAGAKLSTNEKLFF. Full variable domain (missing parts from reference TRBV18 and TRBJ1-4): NAGVMQNPRHLVRRRGQEARLRCSPMKGHSHVYWYRQLPEEGLKFMVYLQKENIIDESGMPKERFSAEFPKEGPSILRIQQVVRGDSAAYFCASSPTRAGAKLSTNEKLFFGSGTQLSVL.

The CDR3 nucleotides read TGTGCCAGCAGTTCCCGCCTCCGGGATCAAAATGAAAAACTGTTTTTT. This codes for CASSSRLRDQNEKLFF. The chain links TRBV27 to TRBJ1-4; D is undetermined. Trimming pared 4 bases from V and 5 bases from J, leaving 17 bases between. CDR1 is MNHEY, CDR2 SMNVEV, per germline (reference sequence). This CDR3 is 16 amino acids long.

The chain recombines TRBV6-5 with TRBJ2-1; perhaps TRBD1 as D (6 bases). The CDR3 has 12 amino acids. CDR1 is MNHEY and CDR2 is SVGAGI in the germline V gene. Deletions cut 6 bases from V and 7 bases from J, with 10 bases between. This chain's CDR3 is CASRWTVNEQFF. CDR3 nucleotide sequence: TGTGCCAGCAGGTGGACAGTTAATGAGCAGTTCTTC.

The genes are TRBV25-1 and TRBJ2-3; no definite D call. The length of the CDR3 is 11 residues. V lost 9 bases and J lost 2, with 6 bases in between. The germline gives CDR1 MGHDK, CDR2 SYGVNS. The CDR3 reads CASRTTDTQYF. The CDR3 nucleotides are TGTGCCAGTAGAACCACAGATACGCAGTATTTT.

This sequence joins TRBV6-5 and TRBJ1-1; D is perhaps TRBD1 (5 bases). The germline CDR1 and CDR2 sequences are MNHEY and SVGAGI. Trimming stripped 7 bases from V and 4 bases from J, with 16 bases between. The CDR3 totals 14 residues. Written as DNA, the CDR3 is TGTGCCAGCATCCTGGGGGGGGGTAGCACTGAAGCTTTCTTT. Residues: CASILGGGSTEAFF.

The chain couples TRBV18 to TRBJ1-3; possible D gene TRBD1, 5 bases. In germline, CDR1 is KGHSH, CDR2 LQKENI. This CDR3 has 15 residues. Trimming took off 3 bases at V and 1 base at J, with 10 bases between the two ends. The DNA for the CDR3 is TGTGCCAGCTCACCCCCGACAGATTCTGGAAACACCATATATTTT. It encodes CASSPPTDSGNTIYF.